These 28 T cell receptor beta chains share one sample of origin, sequenced in a study of blood T cell repertoires in COVID-19. Clones were read by immunoSEQ multiplex PCR, and TCRdb kept only the in-frame ones, dropping some. The repertoire holds fewer than 250,000 clones, approximately 86% seen once, with about 1.1% in the top ten. The sample was peripheral blood. These receptors all stem from a man aged 25-40 years with acute or convalescent COVID-19.

V and J are TRBV6-2 or TRBV6-3 and TRBJ1-2, with D hard to call. Germline assignment: CDR1 MNHEY and CDR2 SVGEGT. This CDR3 spans 14 amino acids. V was shortened by 0 bases and J by 2 bases, with 7 bases between the two germline ends. The CDR3 nucleotides read TGTGCCAGCAGTTACTCGAGGGTGAACTATGGCTACACCTTC. Its translation: CASSYSRVNYGYTF.

V and J are TRBV29-1 and TRBJ1-1; TRBD1 matches at 8 bases. This CDR3 spans 12 amino acids. V gave up 6 bases and J gave up 7 bases; unmatched junction bases: 7. Germline-derived CDR1 and CDR2 are SQVTM and ANQGSEA. Here the CDR3 reads CSVGQGRSEAFF. DNA of the CDR3: TGCAGCGTCGGACAGGGAAGAAGTGAAGCTTTCTTT.

The genes are TRBV5-8 and TRBJ1-1; 10 nucleotides agree with TRBD1. The germline CDR1 and CDR2 sequences are SGHTS and YDEGEE. This CDR3 comprises 15 residues. The ends lost 1 base at V and 3 bases at J; junction bases unmatched: 3. The CDR3: CASSLWGTGDTEAFF. DNA for the CDR3: TGTGCCAGCAGCTTGTGGGGGACAGGGGACACTGAAGCTTTCTTT.

This chain joins TRBV6-1 and TRBJ1-6; TRBD1 matches at 9 bases. Germline CDR1 MNHNS, CDR2 SASEGT. The CDR3 has 16 residues. Unmatched junction bases numbered 9, after V lost 3 bases and J lost 9 bases. The CDR3 protein is CASSDPDRGKISPLHF. The CDR3 region has the DNA TGTGCCAGCAGTGACCCCGACAGGGGGAAGATTTCACCCCTCCACTTT.

The CDR3 DNA reads TGTGCCAGCAGCCCCCATCCACGGCGCGGTGATACGCAGTATTTT. It yields the protein CASSPHPRRGDTQYF. This chain links TRBV9 with TRBJ2-3; D is uncertain. The V gene lost 4 bases and the J gene lost 6 bases, with 18 bases spanning the gap. The CDR3 is 15 residues long. Germline V gene lookup returns CDR1 SGDLS and CDR2 YYNGEE.

This chain joins TRBV5-6 and TRBJ1-5; the D gene is possibly TRBD1 (6 bases). Trimming left V 2 bases short and J 2 bases short, with 8 bases between. The CDR3 loop spans 14 amino acids. CDR1 is SGHDT and CDR2 is YYEEEE in the germline V gene. CDR3 protein: CASSLSGGNQPQHF. DNA for the CDR3: TGTGCCAGCAGCTTATCAGGGGGCAATCAGCCCCAGCATTTT.

In its sample, this clone was seen once. The chain has TRBV27 and TRBJ2-3, with 8 positions matching TRBD2. Germline V gives CDR1 MNHEY, CDR2 SMNVEV (reference sequence). The CDR3 runs 15 residues. J was trimmed by 7 bases and V by 5 bases; bases with no gene match: 11. This CDR3 is CASSTGGGLVYTQYF. CDR3 nucleotide sequence: TGTGCCAGCAGTACGGGCGGGGGGTTGGTATATACGCAGTATTTT.

This chain joins TRBV11-3 and TRBJ2-5; D ambiguous. CDR3 length: 13 residues. Germline CDR1 reads SGHNT; CDR2 reads YENEEA. The V end lost 1 base, the J end lost 4 bases, and 7 bases lay between the germline ends. As DNA, the CDR3 is TGTGCCAGCAGCTTAGGAGTGTCAGAGACCCAGTACTTC. Amino acids: CASSLGVSETQYF.

The gene calls are TRBV6-1 and TRBJ1-1; no reliable D call. Germline CDR1 reads MNHNS; CDR2 reads SASEGT. V lost 1 base and J lost 11, with 14 bases in between. The CDR3 runs to 13 residues. The CDR3 region is CASSEDASREAFF. CDR3 DNA sequence: TGTGCCAGCAGTGAAGATGCCTCCCGGGAGGCTTTCTTT.

As DNA, the CDR3 is TGTGCCAGCTCGAACGGGGGGAAAAATGAAGCTTTCTTT. This gives the protein CASSNGGKNEAFF. The V and J genes are TRBV18 and TRBJ1-1; a possible D gene is TRBD1 (5 bases). Germline lookup yields CDR1 KGHSH and CDR2 LQKENI. Trimming left V 6 bases short and J 7 bases short, with 15 bases between. The length of the CDR3 is 13 residues. The variable domain in full, completed from reference TRBV18 and TRBJ1-1, reads NAGVMQNPRHLVRRRGQEARLRCSPMKGHSHVYWYRQLPEEGLKFMVYLQKENIIDESGMPKERFSAEFPKEGPSILRIQQVVRGDSAAYFCASSNGGKNEAFFGQGTRLTVV.

The rearrangement uses TRBV7-3 and TRBJ2-1; TRBD2 might be the D (6 bases). The length of the CDR3 is 13 residues. CDR1 is SGHTA and CDR2 is FQGTGA in the germline V gene. V shed 5 bases and J shed 8 bases, with 13 bases lying between them. This CDR3 is CASSTIRLDEQFF. The CDR3 nucleotides are TGTGCCAGCAGCACGATACGACTAGATGAGCAGTTCTTC.

CDR3 in DNA: TGTGCCAGCAGGGGCACAACTAATGAAAAACTGTTTTTT. This translates into CASRGTTNEKLFF. The chain links TRBV6-5 to TRBJ1-4; D is undetermined. Germline V gene data show CDR1 as MNHEY and CDR2 as SVGAGI. Trimming shortened V by 6 bases and J by 0 bases, and 5 bases separated the two germline ends. The CDR3 loop spans 13 amino acids.

The chain couples TRBV7-9 to TRBJ1-6; 8 positions agree with TRBD1. CDR1 is SEHNR and CDR2 is FQNEAQ in the germline V gene (reference sequence). The CDR3 consists of 17 residues. Unmatched junction bases numbered 17, after V lost 5 bases and J lost 11 bases. In DNA form, the CDR3 reads TGTGCCAGCAGCCCCTATCGAGTGGACAGGGTAGGAGCACCCCTCCACTTT. Its translation is CASSPYRVDRVGAPLHF.

This clone occurred once. The J gene is TRBJ2-1, the V gene TRBV28, with D possibly being TRBD1 (5 bases). The CDR3 spans 16 residues. Trimming took off 3 bases at V and 0 bases at J, with 12 bases between the two ends. The germline gives CDR1 MDHEN, CDR2 SYDVKM. CDR3 loop: CASSFRARSSYNEQFF. The CDR3 bases are TGTGCCAGCAGTTTCAGGGCCAGATCCTCCTACAATGAGCAGTTCTTC. Complete variable domain (other parts from reference TRBV28 and TRBJ2-1): DVKVTQSSRYLVKRTGEKVFLECVQDMDHENMFWYRQDPGLGLRLIYFSYDVKMKEKGDIPEGYSVSREKKERFSLILESASTNQTSMYLCASSFRARSSYNEQFFGPGTRLTVL.

The V gene is TRBV5-3, the J gene TRBJ2-7, with TRBD2 matching over 9 bases. TRBV5-3 is identified as an open reading frame with a role that is uncertain. V lost 2 bases, J lost 3 bases, and 9 bases stayed unmatched. This CDR3 is 16 amino acids long. CDR3 sequence (DNA): TGTGCCAGAAGCTTTTTATCCGGACTAGCGCTCTACGAGCAGTACTTC. Translation gives CARSFLSGLALYEQYF.

The chain couples TRBV6-6 to TRBJ2-5; a weak D match, TRBD2 (6 bases). Trimming left V 8 bases short and J 2 bases short, with 15 bases between. This CDR3 contains 14 residues. Germline V gives CDR1 MNHNY, CDR2 SVGAGI (reference sequence). The CDR3 nucleotides read TGTGCCAGCGCCAACCCCGGGGGACAAGAGACCCAGTACTTC. Encoded protein: CASANPGGQETQYF.

V is TRBV7-9 and J is TRBJ1-1; the D is unclear. The CDR3 consists of 13 residues. CDR1 and CDR2 from the germline V gene are SEHNR and FQNEAQ (reference sequence). V lost 3 bases to trimming and J lost 1 base, with 6 bases between them. CDR3 DNA sequence: TGTGCCAGCAGCTTCTGGCCGAACACTGAAGCTTTCTTT. Its protein product is CASSFWPNTEAFF.

The chain has TRBV27 and TRBJ1-5; 12 bases fit TRBD1. J was trimmed by 7 bases and V by 4 bases; bases with no gene match: 11. This CDR3 comprises 17 residues. Germline V gene sequence: CDR1 MNHEY, CDR2 SMNVEV (reference sequence). DNA for the CDR3: TGTGCCAGCAGTTCATCCGGGACAGGGGGCATCATGCAGCCCCAGCATTTT. Translating it yields CASSSSGTGGIMQPQHF.

This clone was counted once. The chain has TRBV30 and TRBJ2-7; 7 bases agree with TRBD1. The germline gives CDR1 GTSNPN, CDR2 SVGIG (reference sequence). The CDR3 length is 12 residues. Trimming took 3 bases from V and 3 from J; bases not matched to a gene: 2. CDR3 DNA: TGTGCCTGGAGGACAGGGCTCTACGAGCAGTACTTC. It encodes CAWRTGLYEQYF.

The rearrangement links TRBV20-1 to TRBJ2-7; possibly TRBD1 for D (5 bases). The V and J ends lost 7 bases and 9 bases respectively, with 16 bases between them. Germline V gives CDR1 DFQATT, CDR2 SNEGSKA (reference sequence). The CDR3 runs to 11 residues. The CDR3 sequence: CSGILGQRQYF. The CDR3 region has the DNA TGCAGTGGTATTCTTGGACAAAGGCAGTACTTC.

The rearrangement links TRBV28 to TRBJ1-5; 7 positions agree with TRBD1. The germline V gene has CDR1 MDHEN and CDR2 SYDVKM. Trimming took 5 bases from V and 4 from J; bases not matched to a gene: 5. This CDR3 contains 14 residues. CDR3 nucleotides: TGTGCCAGCAGTGGTGGACAGGCAAATCAGCCCCAGCATTTT. This gives the protein CASSGGQANQPQHF.

This chain uses TRBV2 with TRBJ2-5, with a weak D call TRBD2 (6 bases). V was shortened by 8 bases and J by 1 base, with 14 bases between the two germline ends. This CDR3 is built from 14 residues. Germline V gene data show CDR1 as SNHLY and CDR2 as FYNNEI. CDR3 residues: CASGGARRQETQYF. CDR3 nucleotide sequence: TGTGCCAGCGGCGGGGCCAGACGCCAAGAGACCCAGTACTTC.

Only a few counts were recorded for this clone. The gene calls are TRBV10-3 and TRBJ2-7; 7 bases line up with TRBD1. The CDR3 runs to 15 residues. Germline loops: CDR1 ENHRY, CDR2 SYGVKD. The junction had 6 bases not matched to a gene; V was cut back by 0 bases and J by 4 bases. CDR3 bases: TGTGCCATCAGTGAGTCTCGAGACAGGGCGTACGAGCAGTACTTC. Its translation is CAISESRDRAYEQYF.

The count of this clone is one. The CDR3 loop is CASSPQGHGTNEQFF. The DNA of the CDR3 is TGTGCCAGCAGCCCCCAGGGGCATGGAACCAATGAGCAGTTCTTC. The rearrangement joins TRBV5-4 to TRBJ2-1; a weak D match, TRBD1 (6 bases). The CDR3 is 15 amino acids. Trimming took 4 bases from V and 6 from J, leaving 17 bases between them. Per germline, CDR1 SGHNT and CDR2 YYREEE (reference sequence).

The chain employs TRBV5-1 and TRBJ1-4, with D perhaps TRBD1 (6 bases). V lost 4 bases and J lost 0, with 19 bases in between. Germline values: CDR1 SGHRS, CDR2 YFSETQ. The CDR3 is 18 amino acids. This chain's CDR3 is CASSPNIVRGTTNEKLFF. The CDR3 coding sequence is TGCGCCAGCAGCCCGAATATCGTCAGGGGAACAACTAATGAAAAACTGTTTTTT.

This clone appeared a few times. The chain joins TRBV4-1 to TRBJ2-2; 8 bases are shared with TRBD2. Unmatched junction bases numbered 6, after V lost 1 base and J lost 5 bases. The CDR3 has 16 amino acids. Germline CDR1 MGHRA, CDR2 YSYEKL. The CDR3 region is CASSQVGGARTGELFF. The CDR3, as DNA: TGCGCCAGCAGCCAAGTCGGGGGGGCGAGGACCGGGGAGCTGTTTTTT.

V and J are TRBV19 and TRBJ2-7; the D gene is possibly TRBD1 (6 bases). With 5 bases removed from V and 0 bases from J, the gap between germline ends came to 14 bases. The CDR3 totals 15 residues. Per germline, CDR1 LNHDA and CDR2 SQIVND (reference sequence). The CDR3 DNA follows: TGTGCCAGTAGTCTCACAGGGAGAAGCTCCTACGAGCAGTACTTC. It encodes CASSLTGRSSYEQYF.

This chain joins TRBV6-5 and TRBJ2-5; the D gene is possibly TRBD2 (6 bases). V was trimmed by 3 bases and J by 2 bases, leaving 16 bases between them. Germline CDR1 is MNHEY and CDR2 is SVGAGI. The CDR3 consists of 16 residues. CDR3 in amino acids: CASSYGSGGLQETQYF. CDR3 nucleotides: TGTGCCAGCAGTTATGGTAGCGGAGGTTTACAAGAGACCCAGTACTTC.